One TCR beta chain is described in this entry. As yet, its antigen is unknown. The entry originates in a study of identical twins. Broader study findings: Abundant cord blood beta clonotypes carried fewer insertions; memory repertoires showed none. Models underestimated TCR alpha sharing (out-of-frame) in monozygotic twins.

TCRdb re-called the 5' RACE reads with MiXCR, one entry per CDR3 protein. The sample has 1.5 million to 2 million distinct CDR3 sequences, about 32% seen once. Germline CDR1 and CDR2: DFQATT and SNEGSKA (reference sequence). This CDR3 region has 14 residues. V was pared by 0 bases and J by 3 bases, with 11 bases between. Sequencing used cord blood. This chain links TRBV20-1 with TRBJ1-2; D not resolved. This sequence was found in a newborn girl in good health. In nucleotides, the CDR3 is TGCAGTGCTAGAGACCGCGACACCTACTATGGCTACACCTTC. It encodes CSARDRDTYYGYTF.